This passage covers 8 T cell receptor beta chains from one sample sequenced in a study of T cells in Graves' hyperthyroidism and ophthalmopathy. The investigators amplified TCR beta CDR3 regions from RNA transcripts. Researchers ran a first-round RT-PCR on the TCR CDR3 using the HTBI primer set. From the multiplex PCR reads, TCRdb called clonotypes with MiXCR, one entry per CDR3 protein. Seen here are 250,000 to 300,000 distinct CDR3 sequences, just over 14% observed once, and the top ten hold 10% to 15%. The sequenced material came from blood. The receptors shown here come from a middle-aged woman with Graves' hyperthyroidism that later progressed to Graves' ophthalmopathy.

The chain carries TRBV5-1 and TRBJ2-5, with 10 positions matching TRBD2. This CDR3 comprises 15 residues. Germline trimming cut 5 bases from V and 2 bases from J; bases unmatched to any gene: 6. The V gene's germline CDR1 is SGHRS and CDR2 YFSETQ. The CDR3: CASRLSGRTQETQYF. CDR3 DNA sequence: TGCGCCAGCAGACTTAGCGGGAGGACACAAGAGACCCAGTACTTC.

This clonotype was observed at least ten times. J is TRBJ1-5 and V is TRBV30; 10 bases line up with TRBD1. CDR1 is GTSNPN and CDR2 is SVGIG in the germline V gene (reference sequence). V lost 5 bases to trimming and J lost 6 bases; unmatched junction nucleotides: 13. CDR3 length equals 16 residues. DNA for the CDR3: TGTGCCTGGGGACAGGGGGTCCTAGATTTGTTTCAGCCCCAGCATTTT. Its protein is CAWGQGVLDLFQPQHF. Full variable domain (rest looked up from reference TRBV30 and TRBJ1-5): SQTIHQWPATLVQPVGSPLSLECTVEGTSNPNLYWYRQAAGRGLQLLFYSVGIGQISSEVPQNLSASRPQDRQFILSSKKLLLSDSGFYLCAWGQGVLDLFQPQHFGDGTRLSIL.

The V call is TRBV9, the J call TRBJ2-4; 9 bases agree with TRBD1. Losses at the gene ends were 4 bases for V and 8 bases for J; bases not matched to a gene: 7. The CDR3 runs 14 residues. The V gene's germline CDR1 is SGDLS and CDR2 YYNGEE. The CDR3 nucleotides are TGTGCCAGCAGCCCCGGGACAGGGAGGCACATTCAGTACTTC. Translating it yields CASSPGTGRHIQYF.

There are a few counts of this clonotype. J is TRBJ2-2 and V is TRBV9, with no clear D. Germline V gene sequence: CDR1 SGDLS, CDR2 YYNGEE. The germline V and J ends were trimmed by 3 bases and 7 bases, with 13 bases remaining between them. The CDR3 totals 14 residues. The CDR3 DNA is TGTGCCAGCAGCGCCGGCAGTGTTGGCGGGGAGCTGTTTTTT. Protein sequence: CASSAGSVGGELFF.

There are many counts of this clonotype. This chain joins TRBV19 and TRBJ2-3; no definite D call. V was clipped by 5 bases and J by 4 bases, with 7 bases between them. The CDR3 spans 12 residues. Germline V gene lookup returns CDR1 LNHDA and CDR2 SQIVND (reference sequence). This chain's CDR3 is CASSPPSDTQYF. CDR3 DNA sequence: TGTGCCAGTAGTCCTCCGTCAGATACGCAGTATTTT.

In its sample, this clonotype was seen many times. The gene calls are TRBV20-1 and TRBJ2-2; D remains ambiguous. The length of the CDR3 is 15 residues. Germline CDR1 is DFQATT and CDR2 is SNEGSKA (reference sequence). The V end was cut by 5 bases, the J end by 0 bases, with 13 bases between. CDR3 sequence: CSASKGSTNTGELFF. The CDR3 bases are TGCAGTGCTTCCAAGGGCAGCACGAACACCGGGGAGCTGTTTTTT.

The V gene is TRBV29-1, the J gene TRBJ1-2; D unclear. The V end was cut by 4 bases, the J end by 2 bases, with 5 bases between. CDR1 and CDR2 from the germline V gene are SQVTM and ANQGSEA. The CDR3 is 11 amino acids. The chain's CDR3 is CSVAWNYGYTF. The CDR3 region has the DNA TGCAGCGTTGCATGGAACTATGGCTACACCTTC.

This clonotype appeared many times. V is TRBV18 and J is TRBJ2-7; 10 positions match TRBD2. This CDR3 is 16 amino acids long. Germline loops: CDR1 KGHSH, CDR2 LQKENI. The J segment lost 3 bases and the V segment lost 3 bases, leaving 8 bases of the junction unmatched. The CDR3 sequence: CASSPQSSGSLYEQYF. As DNA, the CDR3 is TGTGCCAGCTCACCTCAGTCTAGCGGGAGTCTCTACGAGCAGTACTTC.